These 14 T cell receptor beta chains were all obtained from the same sample, sequenced in a study of blood T cell repertoires in COVID-19. Generated by immunoSEQ multiplex PCR, the TCRdb table keeps only in-frame clones and is missing some. The sample has approximately 240,000 clones; about 88% are singletons. The sequencing sample was made of peripheral blood. These receptor sequences come from a woman in her thirties or forties who had recovered from COVID-19.

The chain uses TRBV29-1 and TRBJ1-3; TRBD1 might be the D (6 bases). The V end lost 3 bases, the J end lost 4 bases, and 10 bases lay between the germline ends. CDR1 and CDR2 from the germline V gene are SQVTM and ANQGSEA. There are 13 residues in the CDR3. For the CDR3, the DNA is TGCAGCGTTGAGTCAGGGGACGGAAACACCATATATTTT. Translation: CSVESGDGNTIYF.

The CDR3 DNA sequence: TGTGCCAGCAGCCCTACTAGCGGGGGGGCCGGTCGGGAGACCCAGTACTTC. Residues: CASSPTSGGAGRETQYF. This chain links TRBV6-2 or TRBV6-3 with TRBJ2-5, with 13 bases aligning to TRBD2. Germline V gene lookup returns CDR1 MNHEY and CDR2 SVGEGT. This CDR3 is built from 17 residues. V shed 6 bases and J 5 bases; nucleotides not matched to a gene: 12.

The rearrangement joins TRBV9 to TRBJ2-1, with D unresolved. Germline V gives CDR1 SGDLS, CDR2 YYNGEE. V lost 0 bases, J lost 4 bases, and 8 bases lay in between. The CDR3 spans 14 residues. The CDR3 reads CASSVGALYNEQFF. The DNA of the CDR3 is TGTGCCAGCAGCGTAGGGGCCCTATACAATGAGCAGTTCTTC.

This chain joins TRBV20-1 and TRBJ2-1; TRBD2 aligns across 7 bases. Germline CDR1 DFQATT, CDR2 SNEGSKA (reference sequence). V gave up 5 bases and J gave up 16 bases; unmatched junction bases: 11. The CDR3 runs 11 residues. CDR3 sequence (DNA): TGCAGTGCTGATTTCGGGGGGAAGCTTTTCTTC. It translates to CSADFGGKLFF.

J is TRBJ2-3 and V is TRBV6-2 or TRBV6-3, with 7 bases that match TRBD2. The CDR3 extends over 15 amino acids. Germline CDR1 and CDR2: MNHEY and SVGEGT. The trim removed 5 bases at V and 2 bases at J, leaving 7 bases unmatched. CDR3 amino acids: CASSRPGLFTDTQYF. CDR3 sequence (DNA): TGTGCCAGCAGTCGGCCGGGACTATTCACAGATACGCAGTATTTT.

The genes are TRBV7-2 and TRBJ2-3; D gene ambiguous. CDR1 is SGHTA, CDR2 FQGNSA, per germline. V was clipped by 0 bases and J by 4 bases, with 11 bases between them. The CDR3 totals 15 residues. Written as DNA, the CDR3 is TGTGCCAGCAGCTTAGCAGTGGGCCACCCAGATACGCAGTATTTT. Its protein product is CASSLAVGHPDTQYF. Full variable domain (missing parts from reference TRBV7-2 and TRBJ2-3): GAGVSQSPSNKVTEKGKDVELRCDPISGHTALYWYRQSLGQGLEFLIYFQGNSAPDKSGLPSDRFSAERTGGSVSTLTIQRTQQEDSAVYLCASSLAVGHPDTQYFGPGTRLTVL.

J is TRBJ2-3 and V is TRBV27; the match to TRBD1 covers 7 bases. The CDR3 sequence is 13 residues long. V lost 6 bases, J lost 7 bases, and 7 bases stayed unmatched. Germline assignment: CDR1 MNHEY and CDR2 SMNVEV (reference sequence). The CDR3 DNA reads TGTGCCAGCAGGACCGCCAGGGGGTATACGCAGTATTTT. Translation: CASRTARGYTQYF.

The chain carries TRBV11-3 and TRBJ1-1, with TRBD1 matching over 10 bases. This CDR3 has 12 amino acids. The V and J ends lost 6 bases and 12 bases, in that order; junction bases with no gene match: 7. Germline loops: CDR1 SGHNT, CDR2 YENEEA. As DNA, the CDR3 is TGTGCCAGCAGGATGGGGACAGGGGTAACTTTCTTT. Translating it yields CASRMGTGVTFF.

The rearrangement uses TRBV10-3 and TRBJ2-2; maybe TRBD1 (6 bases). The CDR3 is 14 residues long. V lost 6 bases and J lost 3, with 11 bases in between. Germline CDR1 is ENHRY and CDR2 is SYGVKD. The CDR3 nucleotides read TGTGCCATCAGCCCGACAGGTTACACCGGGGAGCTGTTTTTT. It is translated as CAISPTGYTGELFF.

The chain is built from TRBV29-1 and TRBJ2-1, with no clear D. The ends were cut back, 7 bases at V and 0 bases at J, with 7 bases in the middle. This CDR3 contains 12 residues. Germline loops: CDR1 SQVTM, CDR2 ANQGSEA. The CDR3 is CSARSSYNEQFF. The DNA of the CDR3 is TGCAGCGCTCGGAGCTCCTACAATGAGCAGTTCTTC.

This clone was observed a single time. The J gene is TRBJ1-6, the V gene TRBV6-6; TRBD1 aligns across 7 bases. Looked up from germline, CDR1 is MNHNY and CDR2 is SVGAGI (reference sequence). The CDR3 consists of 14 residues. J gave up 7 bases and V 6 bases, and 6 bases lay outside the gene matches. CDR3 nucleotide sequence: TGTGCCAGCAGCCTGACAGGGACAAATTCACCCCTCCACTTT. Protein product: CASSLTGTNSPLHF.

The gene calls are TRBV6-5 and TRBJ2-1; 9 bases are shared with TRBD1. J lost 2 bases, V lost 2 bases, and 1 base had no gene match. Germline V CDR1 and CDR2: MNHEY, SVGAGI. The CDR3 has 15 amino acids. CDR3 in amino acids: CASSYRDRAYNEQFF. The CDR3 coding sequence is TGTGCCAGCAGTTACCGGGACAGGGCCTACAATGAGCAGTTCTTC.

This clone was picked up one time. The chain has TRBV7-9 and TRBJ1-2, with D maybe TRBD1 (6 bases). Germline CDR1 SEHNR, CDR2 FQNEAQ (reference sequence). This CDR3 region has 11 residues. The V end lost 11 bases, the J end lost 5 bases, and 12 bases lay between the germline ends. This CDR3 reads CAGGGAYGYTF. DNA of the CDR3: TGTGCCGGTGGGGGGGCTTATGGCTACACCTTC.

The rearrangement links TRBV19 to TRBJ2-7; D remains unclear. The V end was cut by 6 bases, the J end by 4 bases, with 7 bases between. Germline CDR1 is LNHDA and CDR2 is SQIVND (reference sequence). This CDR3 contains 11 residues. The CDR3, as DNA: TGTGCCAGTAGCAACTTGTACGAGCAGTACTTC. It specifies CASSNLYEQYF.